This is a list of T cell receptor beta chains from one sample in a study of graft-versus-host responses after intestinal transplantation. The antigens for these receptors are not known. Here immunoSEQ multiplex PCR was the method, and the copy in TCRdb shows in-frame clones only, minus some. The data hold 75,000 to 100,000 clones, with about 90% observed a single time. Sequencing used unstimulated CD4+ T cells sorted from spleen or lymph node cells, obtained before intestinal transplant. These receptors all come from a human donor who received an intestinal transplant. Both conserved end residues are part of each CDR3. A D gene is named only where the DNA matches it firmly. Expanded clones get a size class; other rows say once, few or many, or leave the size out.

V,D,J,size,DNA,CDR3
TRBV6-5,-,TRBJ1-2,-,TGTGCCAGCATCACTCCTGGCTATGGCTACACCTTC,CASITPGYGYTF
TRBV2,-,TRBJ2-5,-,TGTGCCAGCAGCGTAGGTCCTAGGGGGGGCGAGACCCAGTACTTC,CASSVGPRGGETQYF
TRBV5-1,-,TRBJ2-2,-,TGCGCCAGCAGACCTCAACTAGGTTCCACCGGGGAGCTGTTTTTT,CASRPQLGSTGELFF
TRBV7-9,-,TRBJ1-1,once,TGTGCCAGCAGCTTAGCCGGGACTGAAGCTTTCTTT,CASSLAGTEAFF
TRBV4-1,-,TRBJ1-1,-,TGCGCCAGCAGCCAAGGGGCGGGGCGAGATATGAACACTGAAGCTTTCTTT,CASSQGAGRDMNTEAFF
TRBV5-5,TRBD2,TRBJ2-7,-,TGTGCCAGCAGAATGACTAGCGGGAGAATCAACGAGCAGTACTTC,CASRMTSGRINEQYF
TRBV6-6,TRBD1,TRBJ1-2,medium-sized,TGTGCCAGCAGACCCCTCGGACAGGGGGAGGTTGGCTACACCTTC,CASRPLGQGEVGYTF
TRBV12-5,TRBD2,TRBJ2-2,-,TGTGCTAGTGGTTTAGACTCGGGACTAGCGGGCTTAGGCGGGGAGCTGTTTTTT,CASGLDSGLAGLGGELFF
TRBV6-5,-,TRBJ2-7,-,TGTGCCAGCAGTTTCTTGGGTATAGACCGGGACTACGAGCAGTACTTC,CASSFLGIDRDYEQYF
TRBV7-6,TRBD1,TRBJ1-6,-,TGTGCCAGCAGCCGACAGGGGGGATCCTATAATTCACCCCTCCACTTT,CASSRQGGSYNSPLHF
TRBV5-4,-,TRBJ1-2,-,TGTGCCAGCAGCTTGGTTCAGGGGTTGGGTGGCTACACCTTC,CASSLVQGLGGYTF
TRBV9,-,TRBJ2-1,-,TGTGCCAGCAGCGTTGAGGGCGTTGGGAACAATGAGCAGTTCTTC,CASSVEGVGNNEQFF
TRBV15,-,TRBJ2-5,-,TGTGCCACCAGCAGAGTCCCTTACAGGAGACAAGAGACCCAGTACTTC,CATSRVPYRRQETQYF
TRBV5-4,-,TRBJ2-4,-,TGTGCCAGCAGCTTCGCCGGGGCCAAAAACATTCAGTACTTC,CASSFAGAKNIQYF
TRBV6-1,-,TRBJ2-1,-,TGTGCCAGCAGTGAATCCGGGACACCCCACAATGAGCAGTTCTTC,CASSESGTPHNEQFF
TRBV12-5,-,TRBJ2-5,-,TGTGCTAGTGGTTTACGAGCTAAAGAGACCCAGTACTTC,CASGLRAKETQYF
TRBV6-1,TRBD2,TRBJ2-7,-,TGTGCCAGCAGTGCCCTAGCGGGAGTTAACGAGCAGTACTTC,CASSALAGVNEQYF
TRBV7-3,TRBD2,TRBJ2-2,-,TGTGCCAGCAGCTCCTACCTTAGACTAGCGGGGGGGCCGGACACCGGGGAGCTGTTTTTT,CASSSYLRLAGGPDTGELFF